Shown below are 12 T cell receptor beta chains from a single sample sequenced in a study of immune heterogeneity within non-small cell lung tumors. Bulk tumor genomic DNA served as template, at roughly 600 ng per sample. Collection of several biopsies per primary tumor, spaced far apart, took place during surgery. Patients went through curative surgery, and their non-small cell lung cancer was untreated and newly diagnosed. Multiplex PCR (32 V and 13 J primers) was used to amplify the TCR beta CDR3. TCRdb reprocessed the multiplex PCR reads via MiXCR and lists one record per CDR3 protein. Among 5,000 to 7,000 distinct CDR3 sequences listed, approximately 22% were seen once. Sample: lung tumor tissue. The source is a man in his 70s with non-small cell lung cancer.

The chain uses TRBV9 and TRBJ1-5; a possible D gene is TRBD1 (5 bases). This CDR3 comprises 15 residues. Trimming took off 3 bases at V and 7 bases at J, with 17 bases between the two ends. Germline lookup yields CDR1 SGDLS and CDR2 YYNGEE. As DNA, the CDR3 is TGTGCCAGCAGCGCGCACCCAGGGACTCGGCAGCCCCAGCATTTT. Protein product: CASSAHPGTRQPQHF. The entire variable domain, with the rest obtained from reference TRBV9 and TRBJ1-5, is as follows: DSGVTQTPKHLITATGQRVTLRCSPRSGDLSVYWYQQSLDQGLQFLIQYYNGEERAKGNILERFSAQQFPDLHSELNLSSLELGDSALYFCASSAHPGTRQPQHFGDGTRLSIL.

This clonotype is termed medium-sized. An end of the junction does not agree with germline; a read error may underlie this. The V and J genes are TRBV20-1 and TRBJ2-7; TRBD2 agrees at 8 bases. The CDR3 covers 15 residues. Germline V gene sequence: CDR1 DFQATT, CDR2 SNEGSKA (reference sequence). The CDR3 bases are TGCAGTGCTCCCGAAGCGGGGGTGGGCTCCCACGAGCAGTACTTC. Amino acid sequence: CSAPEAGVGSHEQYF.

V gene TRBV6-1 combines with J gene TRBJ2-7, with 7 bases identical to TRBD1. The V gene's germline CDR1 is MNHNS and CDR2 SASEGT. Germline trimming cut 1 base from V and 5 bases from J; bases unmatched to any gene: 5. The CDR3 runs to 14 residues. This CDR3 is CASSEGDREHEQYF. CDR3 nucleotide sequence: TGTGCCAGCAGTGAAGGGGACAGAGAGCACGAGCAGTACTTC.

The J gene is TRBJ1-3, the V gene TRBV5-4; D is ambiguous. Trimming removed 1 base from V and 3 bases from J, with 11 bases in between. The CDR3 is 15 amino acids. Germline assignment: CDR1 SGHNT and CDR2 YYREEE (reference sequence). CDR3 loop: CASSLSPSGGNTIYF. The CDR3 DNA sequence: TGTGCCAGCAGCTTGTCCCCCAGTGGTGGAAACACCATATATTTT.

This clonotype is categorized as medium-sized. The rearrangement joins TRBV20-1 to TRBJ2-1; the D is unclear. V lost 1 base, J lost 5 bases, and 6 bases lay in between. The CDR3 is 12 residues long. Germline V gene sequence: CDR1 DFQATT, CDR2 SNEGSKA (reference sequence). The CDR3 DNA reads TGCAGTGCTAGAGTTCTCGACAATGAGCAGTTCTTC. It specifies CSARVLDNEQFF.

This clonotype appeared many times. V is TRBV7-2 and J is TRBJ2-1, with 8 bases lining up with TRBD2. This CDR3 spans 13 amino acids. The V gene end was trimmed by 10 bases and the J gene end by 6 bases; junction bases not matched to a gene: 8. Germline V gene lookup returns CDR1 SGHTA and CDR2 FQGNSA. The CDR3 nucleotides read TGTGCCACCCCTAGGACTAGCAGCAATGAGCAGTTCTTC. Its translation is CATPRTSSNEQFF. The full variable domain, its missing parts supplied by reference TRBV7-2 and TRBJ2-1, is GAGVSQSPSNKVTEKGKDVELRCDPISGHTALYWYRQSLGQGLEFLIYFQGNSAPDKSGLPSDRFSAERTGGSVSTLTIQRTQQEDSAVYLCATPRTSSNEQFFGPGTRLTVL.

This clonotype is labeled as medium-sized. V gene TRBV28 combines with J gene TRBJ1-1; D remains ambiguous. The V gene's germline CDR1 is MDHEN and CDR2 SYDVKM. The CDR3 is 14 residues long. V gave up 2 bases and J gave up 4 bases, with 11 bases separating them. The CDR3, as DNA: TGTGCCAGCAGTTTAGGGGATGGGGTCACTGAAGCTTTCTTT. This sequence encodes CASSLGDGVTEAFF.

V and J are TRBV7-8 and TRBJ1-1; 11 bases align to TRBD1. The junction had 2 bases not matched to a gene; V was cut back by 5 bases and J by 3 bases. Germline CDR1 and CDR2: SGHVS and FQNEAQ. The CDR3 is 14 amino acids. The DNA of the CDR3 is TGTGCCAGCAGCGCGGACAGGGGGCACACTGAAGCTTTCTTT. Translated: CASSADRGHTEAFF.

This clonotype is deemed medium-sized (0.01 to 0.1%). This chain's CDR3 is CASTDRMNTEAFF. CDR3 coding DNA: TGTGCCAGCACAGACCGCATGAACACTGAAGCTTTCTTT. J is TRBJ1-1 and V is TRBV27; D ambiguous. Germline lookup yields CDR1 MNHEY and CDR2 SMNVEV (reference sequence). The CDR3 contains 13 residues. V was shortened by 7 bases and J by 0 bases, with 9 bases between the two germline ends.

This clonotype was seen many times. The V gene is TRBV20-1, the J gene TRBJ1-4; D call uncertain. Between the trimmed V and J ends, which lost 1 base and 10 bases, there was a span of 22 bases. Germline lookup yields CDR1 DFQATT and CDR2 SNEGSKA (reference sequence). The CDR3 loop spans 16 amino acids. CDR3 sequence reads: CSARAGGARTTTKLFF. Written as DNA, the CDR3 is TGCAGTGCTAGAGCTGGAGGAGCTCGAACCACGACAAAACTGTTTTTT.

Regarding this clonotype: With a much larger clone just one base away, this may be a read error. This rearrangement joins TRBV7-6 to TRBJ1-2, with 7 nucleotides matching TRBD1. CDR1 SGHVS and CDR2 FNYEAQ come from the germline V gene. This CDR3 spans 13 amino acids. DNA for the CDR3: TGTGACAGCAGCCCAGACAGGGACTATGGCTACACCTTC. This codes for CDSSPDRDYGYTF.

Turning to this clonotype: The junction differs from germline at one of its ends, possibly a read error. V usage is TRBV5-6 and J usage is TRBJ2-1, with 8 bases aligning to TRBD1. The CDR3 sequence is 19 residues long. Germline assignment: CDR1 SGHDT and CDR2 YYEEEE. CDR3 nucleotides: TGTGCCAGCAGCTTGGAAGGGACAGGCGCCCTGAGCTCCTACAATGAGCAGTCCTTC. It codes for CASSLEGTGALSSYNEQSF.